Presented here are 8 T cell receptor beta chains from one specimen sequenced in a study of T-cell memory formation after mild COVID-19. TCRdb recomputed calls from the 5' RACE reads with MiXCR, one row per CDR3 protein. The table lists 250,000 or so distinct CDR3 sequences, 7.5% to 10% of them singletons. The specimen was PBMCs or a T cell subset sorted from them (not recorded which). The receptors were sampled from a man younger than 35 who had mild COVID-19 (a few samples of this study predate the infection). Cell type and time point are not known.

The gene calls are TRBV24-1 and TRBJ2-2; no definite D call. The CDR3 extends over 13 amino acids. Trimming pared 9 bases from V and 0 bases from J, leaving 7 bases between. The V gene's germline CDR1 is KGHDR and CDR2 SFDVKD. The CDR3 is CATAGSNTGELFF. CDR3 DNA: TGTGCCACCGCCGGGTCGAACACCGGGGAGCTGTTTTTT.

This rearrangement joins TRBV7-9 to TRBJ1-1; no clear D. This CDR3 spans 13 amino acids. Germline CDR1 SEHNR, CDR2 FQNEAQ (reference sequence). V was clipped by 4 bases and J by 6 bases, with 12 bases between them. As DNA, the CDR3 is TGTGCCAGCAGCTCCCAGACCGGCGCTGAAGCTTTCTTT. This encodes CASSSQTGAEAFF.

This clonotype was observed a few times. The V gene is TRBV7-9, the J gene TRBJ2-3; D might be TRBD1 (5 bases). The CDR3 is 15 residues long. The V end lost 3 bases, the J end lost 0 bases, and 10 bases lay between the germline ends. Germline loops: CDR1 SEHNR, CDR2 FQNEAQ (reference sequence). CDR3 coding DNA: TGTGCCAGCAGCTTCGGCAGGACAAGCACAGATACGCAGTATTTT. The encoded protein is CASSFGRTSTDTQYF.

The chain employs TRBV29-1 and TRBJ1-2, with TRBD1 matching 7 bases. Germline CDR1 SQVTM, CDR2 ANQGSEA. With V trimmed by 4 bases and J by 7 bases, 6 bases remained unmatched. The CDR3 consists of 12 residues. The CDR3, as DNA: TGCAGCGTTGTGAGGGGGCAGGCTGGCTACACCTTC. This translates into CSVVRGQAGYTF.

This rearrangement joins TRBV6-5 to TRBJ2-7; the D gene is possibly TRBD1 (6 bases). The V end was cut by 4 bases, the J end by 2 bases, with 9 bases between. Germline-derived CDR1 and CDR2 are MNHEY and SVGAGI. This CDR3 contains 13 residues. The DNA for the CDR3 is TGTGCCAGCAGTTTCAGGGGTCCCTACGAGCAGTACTTC. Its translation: CASSFRGPYEQYF.

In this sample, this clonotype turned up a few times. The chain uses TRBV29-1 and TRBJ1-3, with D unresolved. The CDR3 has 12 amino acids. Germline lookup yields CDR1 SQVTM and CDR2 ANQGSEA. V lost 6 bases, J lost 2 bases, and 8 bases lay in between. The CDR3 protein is CSVMSTGNTIYF. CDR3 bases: TGCAGCGTGATGTCTACTGGAAACACCATATATTTT.

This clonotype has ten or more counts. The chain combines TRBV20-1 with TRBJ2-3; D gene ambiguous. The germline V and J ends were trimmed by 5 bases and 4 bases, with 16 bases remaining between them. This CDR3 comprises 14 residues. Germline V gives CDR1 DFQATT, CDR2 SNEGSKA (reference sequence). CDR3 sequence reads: CSALDVGRADTQYF. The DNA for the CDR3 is TGCAGTGCTCTTGATGTCGGGCGCGCAGATACGCAGTATTTT.

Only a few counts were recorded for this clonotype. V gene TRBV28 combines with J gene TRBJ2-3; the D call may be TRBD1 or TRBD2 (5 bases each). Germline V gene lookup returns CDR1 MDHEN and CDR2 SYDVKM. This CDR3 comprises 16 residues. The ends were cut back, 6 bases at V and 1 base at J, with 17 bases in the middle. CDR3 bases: TGTGCCAGCAGCTACCTAGGGACGGCGGGCACAGATACGCAGTATTTT. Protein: CASSYLGTAGTDTQYF.